This is a list of T cell receptor beta chains from one sample in a study of cytomegalovirus exposure and HLA in healthy donors. Profiling relied on immunoSEQ multiplex PCR, and the TCRdb table lists in-frame clones only, not all of them. In the table there are approximately 160,000 clones, around 85% of which are singletons. Sequences were obtained from PBMCs. The receptors come from a woman aged 25-40 years in good health and CMV-seronegative. The CDR3 runs from the conserved cysteine through the conserved F or W. D genes are given only for firm matches. Some rows mark clone size as missing; the rest say once, few, many or name a class of expanded clone.

clone_size	v_call	d_call	j_call	cdr3_aa	cdr3_nt
-	TRBV7-3	-	TRBJ1-2	CASSSDGRGGYTF	TGTGCCAGCAGCTCGGACGGACGGGGTGGCTACACCTTC
-	TRBV11-3	TRBD2	TRBJ2-1	CASSGGGVNNEQFF	TGTGCCAGCAGCGGCGGGGGGGTTAACAATGAGCAGTTCTTC
-	TRBV27	TRBD2	TRBJ2-3	CASKTSGRARVSRTDTQYF	TGTGCCAGCAAAACTAGCGGGAGGGCCCGGGTGAGTCGGACAGATACGCAGTATTTT
once	TRBV14	-	TRBJ2-2	CASSRLGYTGELFF	TGTGCCAGCAGCCGATTGGGCTACACCGGGGAGCTGTTTTTT
-	TRBV19	-	TRBJ1-5	CASGNQRNQPQHF	TGTGCCAGTGGTAATCAGAGGAATCAGCCCCAGCATTTT
-	TRBV2	-	TRBJ2-7	CASSPGLLSSYEQYF	TGTGCCAGCAGTCCGGGACTCTTGAGCTCCTACGAGCAGTACTTC
-	TRBV5-4	TRBD1	TRBJ1-2	CASSPRTGGSVRGGYTF	TGTGCCAGCAGTCCACGGACAGGGGGATCCGTTCGAGGTGGCTACACCTTC
few	TRBV2	TRBD2	TRBJ2-3	CASSESGLAGSDTQYF	TGTGCCAGCAGTGAATCAGGACTAGCGGGATCAGATACGCAGTATTTT
-	TRBV7-9	TRBD1	TRBJ2-4	CASSEQGAWGNIQYF	TGTGCCAGCAGTGAGCAGGGGGCTTGGGGAAACATTCAGTACTTC
-	TRBV9	TRBD1	TRBJ2-7	CASSVEEGTGQTYEQYF	TGTGCCAGCAGCGTAGAGGAGGGGACAGGCCAAACCTACGAGCAGTACTTC
-	TRBV13	-	TRBJ1-5	CASSLRVGNQPQHF	TGTGCCAGCAGCTTACGGGTTGGCAATCAGCCCCAGCATTTT
-	TRBV1	-	TRBJ2-1	CTSSQVAAIYNEQFF	TGCACCAGCAGCCAAGTGGCGGCTATCTACAATGAGCAGTTCTTC
-	TRBV20-1	-	TRBJ2-4	CSASAKNIQYF	TGCAGTGCTAGTGCCAAAAACATTCAGTACTTC
-	TRBV5-6	-	TRBJ2-7	CASSLDGGTYEQYF	TGTGCCAGCAGCTTGGATGGGGGGACCTACGAGCAGTACTTC
-	TRBV5-1	-	TRBJ2-3	CASSLGSGRDTQYF	TGCGCCAGCAGCTTGGGGAGTGGAAGGGATACGCAGTATTTT
-	TRBV7-3	-	TRBJ2-5	CASSLGQAGETQYF	TGTGCCAGCAGCTTAGGTCAGGCCGGGGAGACCCAGTACTTC
-	TRBV5-6	-	TRBJ1-3	CASSRGWGHGSGNTIYF	TGTGCCAGCAGCCGTGGGTGGGGACACGGGTCTGGAAACACCATATATTTT
-	TRBV12-2	-	TRBJ2-5	CASRLSGSLYQETQYF	TGTGCAAGTCGCTTATCAGGCTCCCTTTACCAAGAGACCCAGTACTTC
-	TRBV5-4	-	TRBJ2-5	CASSVARQETQYF	TGTGCCAGCAGCGTCGCAAGGCAAGAGACCCAGTACTTC
-	TRBV28	TRBD1	TRBJ1-4	CASSDRSGTVREKLFF	TGTGCCAGCAGTGACCGTTCCGGGACAGTCCGTGAAAAACTGTTTTTT
-	TRBV4-2	-	TRBJ2-7	CASSQDLGYEQYF	TGTGCCAGCAGCCAAGATCTGGGTTACGAGCAGTACTTC
-	TRBV30	-	TRBJ1-1	CAWSASGRYFEAFF	TGTGCCTGGAGTGCATCAGGACGATATTTTGAAGCTTTCTTT
-	TRBV15	TRBD1	TRBJ2-7	CATSRVRGQGPYEQYF	TGTGCCACCAGCAGAGTGCGGGGACAGGGGCCCTACGAGCAGTACTTC
-	TRBV13	-	TRBJ2-1	CASSLRQHMQFF	TGTGCCAGCAGCTTAAGGCAGCATATGCAGTTCTTC
-	TRBV15	-	TRBJ1-4	CATSTGTISEKLFF	TGTGCCACCAGCACAGGGACCATATCGGAAAAACTGTTTTTT
-	TRBV28	TRBD2	TRBJ2-1	CASSSLAGLLSEQFF	TGTGCCAGCAGTTCTCTAGCGGGATTACTAAGTGAGCAGTTCTTC
-	TRBV29-1	-	TRBJ1-2	CSVGGAGNYGYTF	TGCAGCGTTGGGGGGGCAGGCAACTATGGCTACACCTTC
-	TRBV4-1	-	TRBJ2-5	CASSRDRLGQETQYF	TGCGCCAGCAGCCGAGACAGGTTAGGCCAAGAGACCCAGTACTTC
-	TRBV6-5	-	TRBJ1-1	CASSYSIGRPTEAFF	TGTGCCAGCAGTTACTCGATTGGCAGGCCGACTGAAGCTTTCTTT
-	TRBV2	-	TRBJ2-7	CASSEGLRGHEQYF	TGTGCCAGCAGTGAGGGACTTCGAGGCCACGAGCAGTACTTC
-	TRBV27	-	TRBJ2-2	CASTARGGELFF	TGTGCCAGCACGGCTAGGGGCGGGGAGCTGTTTTTT
-	TRBV27	TRBD2	TRBJ2-3	CASRGSGGARADTQYF	TGTGCCAGCAGGGGGTCCGGGGGGGCCAGAGCAGATACGCAGTATTTT
-	TRBV6-5	-	TRBJ1-2	CASSIAGDYGYTF	TGTGCCAGCAGTATAGCAGGGGACTATGGCTACACCTTC
-	TRBV7-2	-	TRBJ1-4	CASRTGPTNEKLFF	TGTGCCAGCAGAACGGGCCCAACTAATGAAAAACTGTTTTTT
-	TRBV27	-	TRBJ1-6	CASSLMSSGGGEALHF	TGTGCCAGCAGCTTAATGTCGTCTGGAGGTGGTGAAGCCCTCCACTTT